This T cell receptor (beta chain) was identified during a study of cytomegalovirus exposure and HLA in healthy donors. Findings and limits, study-wide: Trimming of TCR beta V- and J-genes showed a link, identified in a later analysis, to a missense DCLRE1C variant. A few of the chains that were CMV-associated were confirmed in vitro to be specific for CMV antigens.

This clone appeared once. What it binds is unknown. Germline V lookup: CDR1 MGHRA, CDR2 YSYEKL. CDR3 length equals 16 residues. Unmatched junction bases numbered 9, after V lost 3 bases and J lost 7 bases. Primers for the PCR totalled 60 Vbeta and 13 Jbeta. In the original processing: Later analysis identified tens of millions of unique TCR beta chains, about 12 million shared. Generated by immunoSEQ multiplex PCR, the TCRdb table keeps only in-frame clones and is missing some. V, J and clone size are those of that table, while D and trimming were read from the DNA. The repertoire includes 75,000 to 90,000 clones, less than 85% of them detected once, and 13% sits in the top ten.

Material: PBMCs. The chain has TRBV4-1 and TRBJ1-6, with 7 positions matching TRBD1. This TCR was recovered from a human donor in good health. The CDR3 nucleotides are TGCGCCAGCAGCCAGTTCCGCCCGGGACAGAATTCACCCCTCCACTTT. Translation: CASSQFRPGQNSPLHF.